The 9 T cell receptor beta chains in this list originate from one sample, sequenced in a study of cytomegalovirus exposure and HLA in healthy donors. Clones were sequenced by immunoSEQ multiplex PCR, and TCRdb holds only the in-frame ones, with some missing. The sample lists tens of thousands of clones, more than 85% occurring once. The sample comprised PBMCs. These receptors all come from a woman under 40 in good health and CMV-seronegative.

This chain connects TRBV7-9 to TRBJ2-7; D perhaps matches TRBD1 (6 bases). This CDR3 region has 14 residues. The germline V gene encodes CDR1 SEHNR and CDR2 FQNEAQ (reference sequence). V was cut by 5 bases and J by 3 bases, with 14 bases left in between. Here the CDR3 reads CASSIGQIDYEQYF. As DNA, the CDR3 is TGTGCCAGCAGCATCGGACAGATAGACTACGAGCAGTACTTC.

The chain recombines TRBV11-2 with TRBJ1-5; D gene uncertain. Germline V gene lookup returns CDR1 SGHAT and CDR2 FQNNGV. This CDR3 contains 15 residues. The V gene lost 1 base and the J gene lost 0 bases, with 7 bases spanning the gap. This chain's CDR3 is CASSLGGYSNQPQHF. In DNA form, the CDR3 reads TGTGCCAGCAGCTTAGGAGGGTATAGCAATCAGCCCCAGCATTTT.

The rearrangement joins TRBV6-5 to TRBJ1-6; D gene ambiguous. Trimming cost V 5 bases and J 10 bases, with 6 bases left between them. Germline CDR1 is MNHEY and CDR2 is SVGAGI. The CDR3 totals 11 residues. CDR3 nucleotide sequence: TGTGCCAGCAGTGAAGAGTCACCCCTCCACTTT. Protein: CASSEESPLHF.

The chain has TRBV7-2 and TRBJ1-2; D not resolved. V was pared by 5 bases and J by 7 bases, with 14 bases between. The CDR3 covers 13 residues. Germline V gene data show CDR1 as SGHTA and CDR2 as FQGNSA. As DNA, the CDR3 is TGTGCCAGCAGCCTCGCAAATCTGGCTGGCTACACCTTC. Translating it yields CASSLANLAGYTF.

CDR3 nucleotides: TGTGCCAGCAGTTTGGGGCAGCACAATGAGCAGTTCTTC. Protein: CASSLGQHNEQFF. The J gene is TRBJ2-1, the V gene TRBV28; tentative D call: TRBD1 (5 bases). The CDR3 has 13 amino acids. Germline-derived CDR1 and CDR2 are MDHEN and SYDVKM. V lost 3 bases and J 5 bases, leaving 8 bases between the germline ends.

V and J are TRBV7-8 and TRBJ2-5; D gene unclear. V dropped 5 bases and J dropped 6 bases, with 7 bases sitting between them. CDR1 SGHVS and CDR2 FQNEAQ come from the germline V gene. CDR3 size: 11 residues. CDR3 nucleotide sequence: TGTGCCAGCAGCCTACTCCAGACCCAGTACTTC. Its protein product is CASSLLQTQYF.

The V and J genes are TRBV2 and TRBJ1-2, with unresolved D. In germline, CDR1 is SNHLY, CDR2 FYNNEI. With 4 bases removed from V and 0 bases from J, the gap between germline ends came to 6 bases. This CDR3 region has 13 residues. CDR3 sequence: CASSVTSNYGYTF. For the CDR3, the DNA is TGTGCCAGCAGTGTTACTTCTAACTATGGCTACACCTTC.

This clone was seen only once. This chain connects TRBV6-1 to TRBJ1-3, with 7 bases matching TRBD1. This CDR3 has 14 amino acids. Looked up from germline, CDR1 is MNHNS and CDR2 is SASEGT. The V segment lost 2 bases and the J segment 6 bases; nucleotides outside the gene matches: 4. CDR3: CASSEKQGPNTIYF. The DNA of the CDR3 is TGTGCCAGCAGTGAAAAACAGGGGCCAAACACCATATATTTT.

This chain connects TRBV2 to TRBJ2-3; 11 nucleotides agree with TRBD2. V gave up 8 bases and J gave up 0 bases; unmatched junction bases: 7. Germline-derived CDR1 and CDR2 are SNHLY and FYNNEI. The CDR3 length is 16 residues. CDR3 DNA sequence: TGTGCCAGCCGACAGACTAGCGGGACTAGCACAGATACGCAGTATTTT. It yields the protein CASRQTSGTSTDTQYF.